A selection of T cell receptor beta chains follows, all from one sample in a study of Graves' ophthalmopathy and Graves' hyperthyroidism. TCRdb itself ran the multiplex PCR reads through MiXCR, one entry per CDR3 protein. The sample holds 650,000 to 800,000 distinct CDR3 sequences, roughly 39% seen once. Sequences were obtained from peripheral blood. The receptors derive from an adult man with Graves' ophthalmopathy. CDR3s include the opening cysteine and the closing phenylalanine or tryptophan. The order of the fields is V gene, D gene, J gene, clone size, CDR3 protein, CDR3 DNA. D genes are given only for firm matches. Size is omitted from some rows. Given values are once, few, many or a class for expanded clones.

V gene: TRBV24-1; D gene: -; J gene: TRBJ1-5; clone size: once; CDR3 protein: CATSDRETQHF; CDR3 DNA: TGTGCCACCAGTGATAGAGAGACCCAGCATTTT
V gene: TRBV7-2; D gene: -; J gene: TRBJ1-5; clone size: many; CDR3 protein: CASSPTSGGNQPQHF; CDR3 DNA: TGTGCCAGCAGCCCAACATCCGGCGGCAATCAGCCCCAGCATTTT
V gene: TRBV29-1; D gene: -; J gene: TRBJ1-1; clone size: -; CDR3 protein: CSGYHIVRDPEAFF; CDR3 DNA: TGCAGCGGTTATCATATCGTCAGGGACCCTGAAGCTTTCTTT
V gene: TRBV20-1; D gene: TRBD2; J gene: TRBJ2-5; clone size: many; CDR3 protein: CSASGGARETQYF; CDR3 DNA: TGCAGTGCTAGCGGGGGGGCCAGAGAGACCCAGTACTTC
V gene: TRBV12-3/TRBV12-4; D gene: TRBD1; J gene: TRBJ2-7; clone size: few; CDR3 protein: CASSEYRGNSYEQYF; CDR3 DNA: TGTGCCAGCAGTGAATACAGGGGCAACTCCTACGAGCAGTACTTC
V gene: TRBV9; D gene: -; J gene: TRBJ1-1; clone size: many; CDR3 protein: CASSPGSHTEAFF; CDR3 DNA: TGTGCCAGCAGCCCCGGGTCCCACACTGAAGCTTTCTTT
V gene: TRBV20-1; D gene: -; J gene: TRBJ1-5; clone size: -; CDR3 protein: CSASYPPADQPQHF; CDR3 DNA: TGCAGTGCTAGCTATCCCCCTGCCGATCAGCCCCAGCATTTT
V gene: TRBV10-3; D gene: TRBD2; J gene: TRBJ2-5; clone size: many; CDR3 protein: CAISEPMGLAGGSQETQYF; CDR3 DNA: TGTGCCATCAGTGAGCCGATGGGACTAGCGGGGGGTTCCCAAGAGACCCAGTACTTC
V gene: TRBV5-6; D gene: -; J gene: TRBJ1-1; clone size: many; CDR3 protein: CASSFRRTEAFF; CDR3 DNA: TGTGCCAGCAGCTTTCGGAGGACTGAAGCTTTCTTT
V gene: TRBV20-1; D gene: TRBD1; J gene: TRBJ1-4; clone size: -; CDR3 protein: CSARVIGQGGKLFF; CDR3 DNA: TGCAGTGCTAGAGTAATTGGACAGGGAGGGAAACTGTTTTTT
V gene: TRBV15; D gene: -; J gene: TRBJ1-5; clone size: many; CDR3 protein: CATSNRQRVGINQPQHF; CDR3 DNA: TGTGCCACCAGCAACCGACAGAGGGTTGGGATCAATCAGCCCCAGCATTTT
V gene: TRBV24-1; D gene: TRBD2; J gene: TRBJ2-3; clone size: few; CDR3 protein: CATSDGLGTDTQYF; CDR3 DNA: TGTGCCACCAGTGATGGACTAGGCACAGATACGCAGTATTTT
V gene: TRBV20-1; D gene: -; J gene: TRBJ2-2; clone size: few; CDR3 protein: CSAPQSGTSTGELFF; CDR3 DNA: TGCAGTGCTCCGCAATCCGGGACTTCCACCGGGGAGCTGTTTTTT
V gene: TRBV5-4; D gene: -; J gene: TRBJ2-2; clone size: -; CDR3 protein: CASSHPSNTGELFF; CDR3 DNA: TGTGCCAGCAGCCACCCCTCGAACACCGGGGAGCTGTTTTTT
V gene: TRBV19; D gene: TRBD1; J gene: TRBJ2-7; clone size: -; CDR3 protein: CASSGRRDSSYEQYF; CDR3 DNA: TGTGCCAGTAGTGGACGTCGGGACAGCTCCTACGAGCAGTACTTC
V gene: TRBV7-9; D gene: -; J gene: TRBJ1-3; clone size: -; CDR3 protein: CASSVPQGNTIYF; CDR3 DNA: TGTGCCAGCAGCGTACCGCAGGGAAACACCATATATTTT
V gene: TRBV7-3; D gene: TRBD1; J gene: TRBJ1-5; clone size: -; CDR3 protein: CASAGHRGAPEPQHF; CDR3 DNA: TGTGCCAGCGCTGGGCACAGGGGGGCGCCTGAGCCCCAGCATTTT
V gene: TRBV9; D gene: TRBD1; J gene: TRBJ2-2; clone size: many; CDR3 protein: CASSGAGTANTGELFF; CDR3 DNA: TGTGCCAGCAGCGGAGCCGGGACAGCGAACACCGGGGAGCTGTTTTTT
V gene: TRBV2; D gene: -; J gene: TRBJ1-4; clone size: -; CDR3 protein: CASSWKGTDNEKLFF; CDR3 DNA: TGTGCCAGCAGTTGGAAAGGGACCGATAATGAAAAACTGTTTTTT
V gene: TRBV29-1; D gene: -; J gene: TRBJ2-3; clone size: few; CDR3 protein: CSVDSASTDTQYF; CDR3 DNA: TGCAGCGTTGACTCGGCTAGCACAGATACGCAGTATTTT
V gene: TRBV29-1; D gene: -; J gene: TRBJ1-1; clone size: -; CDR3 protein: CSVTTGYGEAFF; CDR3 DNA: TGCAGCGTGACAACAGGGTATGGTGAAGCTTTCTTT
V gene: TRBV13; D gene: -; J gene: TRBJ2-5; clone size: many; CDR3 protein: CASSSIDRMGETQYF; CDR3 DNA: TGTGCCAGCAGCTCCATAGACAGGATGGGAGAGACCCAGTACTTC
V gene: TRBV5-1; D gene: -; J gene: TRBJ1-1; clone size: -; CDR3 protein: CASSARGARNTEAFF; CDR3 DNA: TGCGCCAGCAGCGCTAGGGGGGCGAGGAACACTGAAGCTTTCTTT
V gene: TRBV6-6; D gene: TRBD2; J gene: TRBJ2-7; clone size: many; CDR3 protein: CASSLTSGVYEQYF; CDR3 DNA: TGTGCCAGCAGTTTGACTAGCGGGGTCTACGAGCAGTACTTC
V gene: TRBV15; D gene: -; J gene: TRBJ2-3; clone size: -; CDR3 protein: CATSRDGLATDTQYF; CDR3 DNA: TGTGCCACCAGCAGAGATGGGCTAGCCACGGATACGCAGTATTTT
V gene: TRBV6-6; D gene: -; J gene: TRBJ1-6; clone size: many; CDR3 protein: CASRREGRSPLHF; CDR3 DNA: TGTGCCAGCAGGAGGGAGGGCCGGTCACCCCTCCACTTT
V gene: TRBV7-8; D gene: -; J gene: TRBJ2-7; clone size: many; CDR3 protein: CASREGGSNSYEQYF; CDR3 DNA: TGTGCCAGCAGAGAGGGCGGGTCCAACTCCTACGAGCAGTACTTC
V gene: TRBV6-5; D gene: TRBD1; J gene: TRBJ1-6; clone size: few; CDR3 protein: CASRHRDRLSPLHF; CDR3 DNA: TGTGCCAGCAGGCACCGGGACAGATTATCACCCCTCCACTTT
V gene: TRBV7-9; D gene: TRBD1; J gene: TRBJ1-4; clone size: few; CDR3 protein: CTSSWGDRDSEKLFF; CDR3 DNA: TGTACCAGCAGCTGGGGGGACAGGGACTCTGAAAAACTGTTTTTT
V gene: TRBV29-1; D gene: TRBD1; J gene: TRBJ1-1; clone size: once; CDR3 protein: CSVGGDRANTEAFF; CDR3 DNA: TGCAGCGTTGGAGGGGACAGGGCTAACACTGAAGCTTTCTTT
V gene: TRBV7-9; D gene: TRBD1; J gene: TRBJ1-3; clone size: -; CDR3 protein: CASRSGTGDTIYF; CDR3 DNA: TGTGCCAGCAGATCCGGGACAGGAGACACCATATATTTT
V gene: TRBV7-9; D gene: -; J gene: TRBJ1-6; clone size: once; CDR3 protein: CASSLEGVRAPLHF; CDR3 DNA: TGTGCCAGCAGCTTAGAGGGGGTGAGGGCACCCCTCCACTTT
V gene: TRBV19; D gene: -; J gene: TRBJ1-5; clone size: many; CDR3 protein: CASSIGHSNQPQHF; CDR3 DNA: TGTGCCAGTAGTATAGGTCATAGCAATCAGCCCCAGCATTTT
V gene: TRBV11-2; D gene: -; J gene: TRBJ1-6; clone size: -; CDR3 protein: CASSPSRWDSPLHF; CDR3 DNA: TGTGCCAGCAGCCCATCTCGCTGGGATTCACCCCTCCACTTT
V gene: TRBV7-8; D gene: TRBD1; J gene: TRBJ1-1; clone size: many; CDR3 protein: CASSLDRGTEAFF; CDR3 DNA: TGTGCCAGCAGCCTAGACAGGGGGACTGAAGCTTTCTTT
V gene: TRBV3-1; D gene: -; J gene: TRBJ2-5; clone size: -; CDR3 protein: CASSQLAVPERRRVSAQYF; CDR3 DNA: TGTGCCAGCAGCCAATTGGCGGTGCCCGAACGCCGTCGGGTGAGCGCCCAGTACTTC
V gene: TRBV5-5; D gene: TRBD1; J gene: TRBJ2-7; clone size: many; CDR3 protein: CASRTPGTGSYEQYF; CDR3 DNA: TGTGCCAGCAGGACTCCCGGGACAGGATCGTACGAGCAGTACTTC
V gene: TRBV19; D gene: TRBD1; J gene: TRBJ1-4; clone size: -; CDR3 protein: CASTKDRAGEKLLF; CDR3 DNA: TGTGCCAGTACCAAGGACAGGGCGGGGGAAAAACTGCTTTTT
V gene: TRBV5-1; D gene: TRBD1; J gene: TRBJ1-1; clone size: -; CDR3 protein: CASSQDRGLGNTEAFF; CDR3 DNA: TGCGCCAGCAGCCAGGACAGGGGGCTCGGGAACACTGAAGCTTTCTTT
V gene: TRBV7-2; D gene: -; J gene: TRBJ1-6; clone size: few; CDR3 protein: CASSISPGVANSPLHF; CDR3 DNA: TGTGCCAGCAGTATCAGCCCCGGGGTTGCCAATTCACCCCTCCACTTT
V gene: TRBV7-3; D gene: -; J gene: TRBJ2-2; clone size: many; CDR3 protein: CASSPQGTGELFF; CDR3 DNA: TGTGCCAGCAGCCCCCAGGGAACCGGGGAGCTGTTTTTT
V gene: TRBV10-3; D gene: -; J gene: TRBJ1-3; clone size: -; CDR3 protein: CAISSATTAGNTIYF; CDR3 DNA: TGTGCCATCAGTTCTGCCACGACAGCTGGAAACACCATATATTTT